This T cell receptor (beta chain) is from a study of vaccination and CD4 T cells after COVID-19. Looking at the study overall: Blood was drawn a median around 70 days post second dose, range 14 to 241.

Sequencing of cultured CD4+ T cell DNA used the Oncomine TCR Beta short-read assay. Cultured CD4+ T cells were the source of extracted genomic DNA. One entry per CDR3 protein, called by TCRdb with MiXCR from the PCR reads. The sample contains thousands of distinct CDR3 sequences, around 30% of which appear only once. A word on this clonotype: Its antigen is not known.

Unmatched junction bases numbered 10, after V lost 5 bases and J lost 4 bases. Per germline, CDR1 SEHNR and CDR2 FQNEAQ (reference sequence). The CDR3 is 15 residues long. Described treatment: approximately 10-day PBMC culture with coronavirus spike peptide pools or control peptides (ViraFEST assay). CD4+ T cells that came from the unexposed donor were collected before the COVID-19 pandemic (2011-2018). After expanding antigen-specific T cells with peptide pools, ViraFEST sequenced their TCRs. With SARS-CoV-2 S/N and four cold-coronavirus spikes, unexposed-donor CD4+ T cells were probed, cells permitting.

Source material: CD4+ T cells from blood, cultured in vitro. V gene TRBV7-9 combines with J gene TRBJ2-5, with 7 bases matching TRBD1. This sequence was found in a human donor in good health. CDR3 region: CASSLAGDRGETQYF. In DNA form, the CDR3 reads TGTGCCAGCAGCCTCGCTGGGGACAGAGGAGAGACCCAGTACTTC.